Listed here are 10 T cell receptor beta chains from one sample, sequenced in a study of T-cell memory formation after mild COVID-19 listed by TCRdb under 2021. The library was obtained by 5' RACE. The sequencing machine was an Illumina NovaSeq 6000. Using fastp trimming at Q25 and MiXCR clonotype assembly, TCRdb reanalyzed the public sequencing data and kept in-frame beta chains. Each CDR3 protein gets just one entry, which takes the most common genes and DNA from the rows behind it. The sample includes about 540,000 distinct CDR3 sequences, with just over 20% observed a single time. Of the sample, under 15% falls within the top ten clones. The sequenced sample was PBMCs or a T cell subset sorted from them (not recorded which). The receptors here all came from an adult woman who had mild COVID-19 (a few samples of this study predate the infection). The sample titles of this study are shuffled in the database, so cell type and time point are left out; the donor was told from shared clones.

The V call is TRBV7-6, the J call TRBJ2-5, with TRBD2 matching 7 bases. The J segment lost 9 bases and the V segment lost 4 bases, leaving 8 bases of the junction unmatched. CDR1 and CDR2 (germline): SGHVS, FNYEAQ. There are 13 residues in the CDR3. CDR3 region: CASSYAPGRAQYF. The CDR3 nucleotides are TGTGCCAGCAGCTACGCCCCGGGGAGGGCCCAGTACTTC.

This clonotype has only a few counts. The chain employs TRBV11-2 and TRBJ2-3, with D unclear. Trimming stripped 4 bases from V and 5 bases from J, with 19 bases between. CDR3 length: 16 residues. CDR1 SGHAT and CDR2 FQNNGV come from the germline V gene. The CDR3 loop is CASSSIKEVRRDTQYF. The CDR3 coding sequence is TGTGCCAGCAGCTCAATAAAAGAAGTGCGAAGAGATACGCAGTATTTT.

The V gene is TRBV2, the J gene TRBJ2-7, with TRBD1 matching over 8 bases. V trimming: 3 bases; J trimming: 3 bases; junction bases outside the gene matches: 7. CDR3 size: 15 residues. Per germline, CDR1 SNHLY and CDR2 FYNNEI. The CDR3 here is CASSDGGQEDYEQYF. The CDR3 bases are TGTGCCAGCAGTGATGGGGGACAGGAGGACTACGAGCAGTACTTC.

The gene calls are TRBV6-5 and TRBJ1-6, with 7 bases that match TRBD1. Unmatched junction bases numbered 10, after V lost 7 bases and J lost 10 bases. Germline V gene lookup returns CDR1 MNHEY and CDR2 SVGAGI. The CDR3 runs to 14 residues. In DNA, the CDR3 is TGTGCCAGCACCCTAAGACAGGGTGGGTCACCCCTCCACTTT. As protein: CASTLRQGGSPLHF.

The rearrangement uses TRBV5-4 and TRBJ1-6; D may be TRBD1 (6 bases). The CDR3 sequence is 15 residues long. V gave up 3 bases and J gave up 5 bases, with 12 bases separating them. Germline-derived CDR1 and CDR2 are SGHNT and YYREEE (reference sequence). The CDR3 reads CASSSGGRNNSPLHF. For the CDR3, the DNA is TGTGCCAGCAGCTCTGGGGGGCGGAATAATTCACCCCTCCACTTT.

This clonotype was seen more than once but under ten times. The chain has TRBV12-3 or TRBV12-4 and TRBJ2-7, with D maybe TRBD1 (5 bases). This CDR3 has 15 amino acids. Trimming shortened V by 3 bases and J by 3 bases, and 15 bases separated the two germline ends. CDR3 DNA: TGTGCCAGCAGTTTGGGGCCTCTACAGAACTACGAGCAGTACTTC. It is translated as CASSLGPLQNYEQYF.

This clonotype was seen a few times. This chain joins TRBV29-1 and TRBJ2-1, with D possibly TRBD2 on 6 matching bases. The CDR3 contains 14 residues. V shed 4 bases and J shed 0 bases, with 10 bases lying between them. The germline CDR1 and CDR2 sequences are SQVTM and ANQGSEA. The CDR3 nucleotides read TGCAGCGTTGGGTCAGCGGGCTCCTACAATGAGCAGTTCTTC. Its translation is CSVGSAGSYNEQFF.

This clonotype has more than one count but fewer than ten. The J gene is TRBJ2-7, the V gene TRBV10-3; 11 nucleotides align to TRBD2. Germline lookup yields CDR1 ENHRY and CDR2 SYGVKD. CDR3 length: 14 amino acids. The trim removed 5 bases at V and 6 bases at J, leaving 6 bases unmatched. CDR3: CAISPGTSGTEQYF. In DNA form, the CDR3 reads TGTGCCATCAGTCCCGGGACTAGCGGCACCGAGCAGTACTTC.

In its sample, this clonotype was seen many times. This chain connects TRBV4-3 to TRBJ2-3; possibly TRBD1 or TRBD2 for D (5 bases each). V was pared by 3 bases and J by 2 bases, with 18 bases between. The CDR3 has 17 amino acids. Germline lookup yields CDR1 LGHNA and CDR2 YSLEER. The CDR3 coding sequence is TGCGCCAGCAGCCAGGATGAGGCAGGGACGCCCACAGATACGCAGTATTTT. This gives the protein CASSQDEAGTPTDTQYF.

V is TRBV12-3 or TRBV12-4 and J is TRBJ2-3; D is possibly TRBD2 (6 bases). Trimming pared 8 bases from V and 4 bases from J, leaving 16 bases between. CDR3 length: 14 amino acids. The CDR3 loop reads CASLHQTSSDTQYF. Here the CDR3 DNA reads TGTGCCAGCCTCCACCAAACTAGCTCAGATACGCAGTATTTT.